A single sample is the source of the 22 T cell receptor beta chains below, sequenced in a study of identical twins (dated by TCRdb to the mid-2010s). Receptor libraries were prepared by 5' RACE. Sequencing took place on an Illumina HiSeq 2000. TCRdb reworked the public reads: Q25 trimming with fastp, MiXCR clone assembly, productive beta chains retained. A single entry per CDR3 protein holds the most common genes and DNA from its merged rows. In all, the sample holds some 1,700,000 distinct CDR3 sequences, and about 31% of those were seen once. 0.27% of the sample lies in the top ten. The specimen was cord blood. The receptors shown here come from a newborn girl in good health.

This clonotype was picked up a small number of times. V gene TRBV25-1 combines with J gene TRBJ2-3; D might be TRBD2 (6 bases). CDR1 is MGHDK and CDR2 is SYGVNS in the germline V gene. CDR3 length equals 15 residues. The germline V and J ends were trimmed by 3 bases and 1 base, with 11 bases remaining between them. For the CDR3, the DNA is TGTGCCAGCAGTGATGGCGGGGCCCGCACAGATACGCAGTATTTT. Translating it yields CASSDGGARTDTQYF.

The V call is TRBV19, the J call TRBJ2-3; TRBD2 is a possible D gene (6 bases). Germline CDR1 reads LNHDA; CDR2 reads SQIVND (reference sequence). The CDR3 spans 13 residues. Trimming took 3 bases from V and 8 from J, leaving 12 bases between them. Written as DNA, the CDR3 is TGTGCCAGTAGTATTGGTAGCGGACGTACGCAGTATTTT. Translation gives CASSIGSGRTQYF.

This clonotype was seen many times. The chain carries TRBV10-3 and TRBJ2-7; D is undetermined. V dropped 5 bases and J dropped 3 bases, with 8 bases sitting between them. This CDR3 has 12 amino acids. Germline V CDR1 and CDR2: ENHRY, SYGVKD. The CDR3 region has the DNA TGTGCCATCAGTCCCCCTAGCTACGAGCAGTACTTC. Its translation is CAISPPSYEQYF.

The CDR3 region has the DNA TGCGCCAGCAGCTTGGAGAGGGCTCCCTATGGCTACACCTTC. Translation gives CASSLERAPYGYTF. The V and J genes are TRBV5-1 and TRBJ1-2; D is uncertain. The V end was cut by 0 bases, the J end by 4 bases, with 10 bases between. CDR1 is SGHRS, CDR2 YFSETQ, per germline. The CDR3 has 14 residues.

This clonotype was seen a handful of times. V gene TRBV29-1 combines with J gene TRBJ1-1; D ambiguous. V shed 6 bases and J shed 1 base, with 12 bases lying between them. The CDR3 extends over 13 amino acids. Germline V CDR1 and CDR2: SQVTM, ANQGSEA. In nucleotides, the CDR3 is TGCAGCGTCCTGCGAGGATGGAACACTGAAGCTTTCTTT. This gives the protein CSVLRGWNTEAFF.

This clonotype was observed a handful of times. The gene calls are TRBV20-1 and TRBJ1-2; possible D gene TRBD1, 6 bases. V was pared by 0 bases and J by 8 bases, with 19 bases between. Germline assignment: CDR1 DFQATT and CDR2 SNEGSKA (reference sequence). CDR3 length equals 15 residues. The CDR3, as DNA: TGCAGTGCTAGAGATCCCCCTCAGGGGTCGGGGGGCTACACCTTC. It specifies CSARDPPQGSGGYTF.

This clonotype came up a few times. V usage is TRBV9 and J usage is TRBJ1-2, with D possibly TRBD1 on 5 matching bases. The CDR3 runs 13 residues. V dropped 1 base and J dropped 7 bases, with 11 bases sitting between them. Germline V CDR1 and CDR2: SGDLS, YYNGEE. The CDR3 nucleotides read TGTGCCAGCAGCGTAAGGGCAGGGCCTGGCTACACCTTC. Its translation is CASSVRAGPGYTF.

The rearrangement joins TRBV29-1 to TRBJ2-7; tentatively, D is TRBD1 or TRBD2 (5 bases each). Germline values: CDR1 SQVTM, CDR2 ANQGSEA. This CDR3 has 12 residues. V was pared by 2 bases and J by 5 bases, with 10 bases between. CDR3 protein: CSVERDVHEQYF. CDR3 in DNA: TGCAGCGTTGAAAGGGACGTCCACGAGCAGTACTTC.

The V call is TRBV5-6, the J call TRBJ1-2; TRBD1 might be the D (5 bases). The germline CDR1 and CDR2 sequences are SGHDT and YYEEEE. The CDR3 is 14 amino acids. The V end lost 0 bases, the J end lost 5 bases, and 11 bases lay between the germline ends. The CDR3 loop is CASSLGPTGYGYTF. DNA for the CDR3: TGTGCCAGCAGCTTGGGCCCAACAGGTTATGGCTACACCTTC.

The chain recombines TRBV29-1 with TRBJ2-7, with 7 positions matching TRBD1. Germline CDR1 reads SQVTM; CDR2 reads ANQGSEA. CDR3 length: 14 residues. V lost 0 bases to trimming and J lost 7 bases; unmatched junction nucleotides: 9. CDR3 loop: CSVEDGDSYNEQYF. CDR3 DNA: TGCAGCGTTGAAGATGGGGACAGTTACAATGAGCAGTACTTC.

This clonotype was counted only a few times. The chain recombines TRBV6-5 with TRBJ2-7; maybe TRBD2 (5 bases). The CDR3 is 15 residues long. CDR1 is MNHEY, CDR2 SVGAGI, per germline. The V end lost 0 bases, the J end lost 2 bases, and 11 bases lay between the germline ends. Written as DNA, the CDR3 is TGTGCCAGCAGTTACTCGGAGGCCCCGCCCTACGAGCAGTACTTC. Its protein is CASSYSEAPPYEQYF.

This chain uses TRBV6-1 with TRBJ1-5; D is unresolved. CDR1 and CDR2 (germline): MNHNS, SASEGT. V gave up 7 bases and J gave up 9 bases, with 16 bases separating them. This CDR3 has 13 residues. CDR3 amino acids: CASIGPPVGPQHF. The DNA for the CDR3 is TGTGCCAGCATAGGGCCTCCGGTGGGGCCCCAGCATTTT.

A remark on this clonotype: A much larger clone sits a single nucleotide away, making a read error possible. The chain links TRBV29-1 to TRBJ2-1; TRBD2 matches 7 bases. Near its end, the DNA agrees better with TRBJ2-7, so the J call may be wrong. Germline CDR1 is SQVTM and CDR2 is ANQGSEA. The CDR3 totals 14 residues. Here the CDR3 reads CSVAASGSYNEQYF. CDR3 bases: TGCAGCGTTGCGGCTAGCGGCTCCTACAATGAGCAGTACTTC.

The table lists this clonotype with a count of one. The gene calls are TRBV20-1 and TRBJ1-6; the D is unclear. Per the germline V gene, CDR1 is DFQATT and CDR2 is SNEGSKA (reference sequence). Trimming shortened V by 6 bases and J by 0 bases, and 12 bases separated the two germline ends. This CDR3 has 15 residues. In DNA form, the CDR3 reads TGCAGTGCGGAGGTCCCTACCTCCTATAATTCACCCCTCCACTTT. Protein: CSAEVPTSYNSPLHF.

The V call is TRBV7-9, the J call TRBJ2-7; D is unclear. V was clipped by 0 bases and J by 2 bases, with 8 bases between them. CDR1 SEHNR and CDR2 FQNEAQ come from the germline V gene (reference sequence). The CDR3 sequence is 14 residues long. This CDR3 is CASSLAFPAYEQYF. DNA for the CDR3: TGTGCCAGCAGCTTAGCGTTCCCAGCCTACGAGCAGTACTTC.

This clonotype was observed a few times. This chain uses TRBV7-9 with TRBJ1-2; possibly TRBD1 for D (5 bases). Looked up from germline, CDR1 is SEHNR and CDR2 is FQNEAQ (reference sequence). Between the trimmed V and J ends, which lost 5 bases and 8 bases, there was a span of 15 bases. This CDR3 is built from 13 residues. The DNA for the CDR3 is TGTGCCAGCAGCGATGACCAGAGGGGAGGCTACACCTTC. This encodes CASSDDQRGGYTF. The full variable domain, with the rest looked up from reference TRBV7-9 and TRBJ1-2, is DTGVSQNPRHKITKRGQNVTFRCDPISEHNRLYWYRQTLGQGPEFLTYFQNEAQLEKSRLLSDRFSAERPKGSFSTLEIQRTEQGDSAMYLCASSDDQRGGYTFGSGTRLTVV.

The chain uses TRBV11-2 and TRBJ2-7; TRBD1 matches 8 bases. CDR1 is SGHAT and CDR2 is FQNNGV in the germline V gene. V lost 5 bases and J lost 2; bases outside the gene matches: 5. This CDR3 comprises 14 residues. CDR3 coding DNA: TGTGCCAGCAGCCCTCAGGGGGCCACCTACGAGCAGTACTTC. Its translation: CASSPQGATYEQYF.

This chain joins TRBV28 and TRBJ1-1; 12 nucleotides align to TRBD1. This CDR3 is 16 amino acids long. The V and J ends lost 6 bases and 1 base, in that order; junction bases with no gene match: 6. The germline CDR1 and CDR2 sequences are MDHEN and SYDVKM. CDR3 amino acids: CASSTGTGGANTEAFF. The CDR3, as DNA: TGTGCCAGCAGCACCGGGACAGGGGGCGCGAACACTGAAGCTTTCTTT.

This clonotype has more than one count but fewer than ten. The chain couples TRBV18 to TRBJ1-2; 9 bases agree with TRBD1. The CDR3 totals 17 residues. V lost 2 bases to trimming and J lost 2 bases; unmatched junction nucleotides: 9. Germline CDR1 and CDR2: KGHSH and LQKENI. The CDR3 DNA reads as TGTGCCAGCTCACCAGTCTCGGAAACAGGGGGCAACTATGGCTACACCTTC. Amino acids: CASSPVSETGGNYGYTF.

In this sample, this clonotype turned up many times. The V and J genes are TRBV5-1 and TRBJ2-3, with TRBD2 matching 7 bases. With V trimmed by 0 bases and J by 6 bases, 7 bases remained unmatched. Germline loops: CDR1 SGHRS, CDR2 YFSETQ. The CDR3 loop spans 15 amino acids. DNA for the CDR3: TGCGCCAGCAGCTTGGGAGGACTAGAGTATGATACGCAGTATTTT. The encoded protein is CASSLGGLEYDTQYF.

The chain joins TRBV11-2 to TRBJ2-1, with unresolved D. The J call may be incorrect, as the DNA end agrees better with TRBJ2-7. The germline gives CDR1 SGHAT, CDR2 FQNNGV. The CDR3 sequence is 14 residues long. This CDR3 is CASTRSGNYNEQYF. In DNA form, the CDR3 reads TGTGCCAGCACCCGGAGTGGGAACTACAATGAGCAGTACTTC.

The chain links TRBV28 to TRBJ2-3, with D maybe TRBD1 (6 bases). This CDR3 is built from 14 residues. V was clipped by 5 bases and J by 4 bases, with 13 bases between them. Germline V CDR1 and CDR2: MDHEN, SYDVKM. This CDR3 is CASSPRGFPDTQYF. CDR3 coding DNA: TGTGCCAGCAGTCCCAGGGGCTTTCCAGATACGCAGTATTTT. The variable domain in full, with the rest retrieved from reference TRBV28 and TRBJ2-3, is DVKVTQSSRYLVKRTGEKVFLECVQDMDHENMFWYRQDPGLGLRLIYFSYDVKMKEKGDIPEGYSVSREKKERFSLILESASTNQTSMYLCASSPRGFPDTQYFGPGTRLTVL.